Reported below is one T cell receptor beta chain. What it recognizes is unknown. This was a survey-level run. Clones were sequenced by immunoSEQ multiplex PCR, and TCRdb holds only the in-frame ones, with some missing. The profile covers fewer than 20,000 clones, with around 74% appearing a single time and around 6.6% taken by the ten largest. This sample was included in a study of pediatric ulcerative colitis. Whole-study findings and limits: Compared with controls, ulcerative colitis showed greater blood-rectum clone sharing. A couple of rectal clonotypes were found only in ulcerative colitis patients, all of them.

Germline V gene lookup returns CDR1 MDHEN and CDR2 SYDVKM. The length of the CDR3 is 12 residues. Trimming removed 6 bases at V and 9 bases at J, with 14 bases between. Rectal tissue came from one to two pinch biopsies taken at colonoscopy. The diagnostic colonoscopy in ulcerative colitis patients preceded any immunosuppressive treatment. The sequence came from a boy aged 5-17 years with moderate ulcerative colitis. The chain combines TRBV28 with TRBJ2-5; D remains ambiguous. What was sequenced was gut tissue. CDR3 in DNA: TGTGCCAGCAGCATCGATTTAGTGTCCCAGTACTTC. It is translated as CASSIDLVSQYF.